This T cell receptor (beta chain) was profiled in a study of T cell responses to AZD1222 COVID-19 vaccine. General observations from the study: Clonal diversity may have been underestimated, and the donors were mostly white British, with more females than males. Mapped onto spike, vaccine-associated CD4 TCRs spanned it and were dominant at 160-218 and 743-854. Baseline seropositives among AZD1222 recipients totaled only six. Spike-specific TCR breadth and depth rose after two AZD1222 doses.

As concerns this clone: Its cognate antigen is unknown.

The V segment lost 4 bases and the J segment 8 bases; nucleotides outside the gene matches: 7. Germline V gene lookup returns CDR1 SGHRS and CDR2 YFSETQ. The CDR3 length is 13 residues. Clones were sequenced by immunoSEQ multiplex PCR, and TCRdb holds only the in-frame ones, with some missing. The sample comprises 150,000 to 180,000 clones, around nine tenths of which are singletons, and about 20% rests with the top ten. This clonotype was sampled from an adult in good health. This sample comprised peripheral blood, obtained on day 0 of AZD1222 vaccination. The genes are TRBV5-1 and TRBJ1-2; 8 nucleotides align to TRBD1. The CDR3 spells CASSGDRGRGYTF. CDR3 DNA: TGCGCCAGCAGCGGAGACAGGGGCCGGGGCTACACCTTC.